Described below is a single T cell receptor (beta chain) sequence and its context. Its specific antigen is unknown. With a much larger clone just one base away, this may be a read error. This entry is derived from a study of blood T cells in healthy people across ages (dated by TCRdb to between 2015 and 2017). Regarding the study in general: In model experiments, template switching captured about one uniquely barcoded TCR beta cDNA molecule for every two T cells. Using deep sequencing normalized with unique cDNA molecular identifiers, the study measured how TCR beta repertoire diversity changes with age. To avoid experimental bias, donors of different ages were randomly spread across the sequencing lanes. The donors were split into four age groups: young (average 16 years), middle-aged (around 40), aged (about 56) and long-lived (roughly 88). The study analyzed two additional independent replicas of 1 million unique cDNA reads from the same blood draw for two donors, one aged 18 to 30 and one aged 80 or older.

CDR1 and CDR2, looked up from the germline V gene, are ENHRY and SYGVKD. Measured from the cysteine to the phenylalanine, the CDR3 is 17 residues long. The DNA shown is the 51-base CDR3, in frame from base 1. The V end gives up 3 bases and the J end 2 bases, leaving 6 bases in the junction not matched to a gene. The roughly 39 donors, aged roughly 6 to 95 years, were systemically healthy Caucasian individuals from Russia. Ten milliliters of peripheral blood were drawn from each donor into EDTA-treated Vacutainer tubes. Ficoll-Paque density-gradient centrifugation was used to isolate PBMCs, with at least 6.5 million per sample. Total RNA was extracted from PBMCs with Trizol reagent, with at least 5.5 micrograms obtained per sample. Naive CD45RAhigh/CD27high T cell percentages were measured by flow cytometry on a PBMC aliquot from every donor. The library was made by 5' RACE. This sample was sequenced with an Illumina HiSeq 2500. The second PCR ran for about 6 to 12 cycles and used a J-beta primer mix along with a sample-barcoded 5' primer. Each TCR beta cDNA molecule received a unique molecular identifier from a template-switch 5' adaptor carrying 12 random nucleotides. At least 3 million CDR3-containing paired-end reads were obtained from each sample. First-strand cDNA synthesis was performed from all RNA using the Mint cDNA synthesis kit, with priming by a TRBC-specific oligonucleotide. Following uracil-DNA glycosylase treatment, a first 18-cycle PCR with universal primers M1SS and BC2_uni_R was performed on all cDNA. The paper's data handling went like this. Each sample was normalized by randomly selecting 1 million high-quality reads, each carrying a distinct molecular identifier. Instead of being binned into consensus sequences, reads that shared molecular identifiers were thrown out. MiTCR, run with a Q25 quality threshold and the strictest error-elimination algorithm, handled CDR3 identification, clonotype clustering and error correction. A nonparametric unseen species model with Euler transformation was used to estimate lower-bound total TCR beta diversity. Through fastp at Q25 and MiXCR, TCRdb rebuilt clones from the public reads, retaining in-frame beta chains. All rows with the same CDR3 protein become a single entry with the most common DNA and genes. TCRdb's processing, not the authors', yielded these V and J calls. The sample table contains more than 800,000 distinct CDR3 sequences; only one count was recorded for around 28% of them. About 18% of the sample goes to the ten largest clones.

Overall study results and their limits: Estimates of total diversity based on one million sequenced T cells were considered lower bounds and underestimates. Bulk unsorted PBMC profiling prevented conclusive comparison of naive and antigen-experienced compartments. Observed TCR beta diversity correlated strongly with the percentage of naive T cells measured by flow cytometry. Compared with the aged group, the long-lived group had more naive CD4+ T cells, fewer expanded clones and increased TCR diversity, suggesting age selection. Because the CMV infection status of the donors was unknown, age-related changes in expanded clonotypes may potentially have been confounded. Observed TCR beta diversity per million T cells fell roughly linearly with age, and a significant reduction was already apparent by age around 40.

This sequence uses TRBV10-3 and TRBJ2-1, with 11 bases aligning to TRBD2. This TCR derives from a woman older than 75 in good health. Sequencing was carried out using blood. The bases read TGTGCCATCAGTGATAGTGGGACTAGCGGACCCTACAATGAGCAGTTCTTC. Its amino acids are CAISDSGTSGPYNEQFF.